Below are 32 T cell receptor beta chains sequenced from a single sample in a study of blood T cell repertoires in COVID-19. TCRdb's table, derived via immunoSEQ multiplex PCR, lists solely in-frame clones and lacks some. The table includes about 200,000 clones, around 84% detected once. Sequencing was done on a sample of peripheral blood. These receptors were obtained from a man in his fifties with active or convalescent COVID-19.

The chain is built from TRBV6-5 and TRBJ2-1; D may be TRBD2 (5 bases). The germline V gene has CDR1 MNHEY and CDR2 SVGAGI. The V gene lost 2 bases and the J gene lost 8 bases, with 13 bases spanning the gap. This CDR3 is 14 amino acids long. This chain's CDR3 is CASSYVTGSDEQFF. In DNA, the CDR3 is TGTGCCAGCAGTTACGTGACGGGGAGCGATGAGCAGTTCTTC.

J is TRBJ1-1 and V is TRBV10-3; perhaps TRBD1 as D (6 bases). Germline loops: CDR1 ENHRY, CDR2 SYGVKD. The CDR3 extends over 15 amino acids. Trimming stripped 3 bases from V and 11 bases from J, with 22 bases between. The DNA for the CDR3 is TGTGCCATCAGTGATCCGACAGGCCGCGTCGGGGGGGCTTTCTTT. It specifies CAISDPTGRVGGAFF.

The V gene is TRBV28, the J gene TRBJ1-5; TRBD1 matches at 12 bases. CDR3 size: 16 residues. The germline gives CDR1 MDHEN, CDR2 SYDVKM. The V and J ends lost 6 bases and 7 bases, in that order; junction bases with no gene match: 10. The CDR3 is CASRPPGQGAGQPQHF. The CDR3 bases are TGTGCCAGCAGGCCTCCGGGACAGGGGGCTGGCCAGCCCCAGCATTTT.

As DNA, the CDR3 is TGCGCCAGCAGCTCAACAGGATACACAGATACGCAGTATTTT. Translated: CASSSTGYTDTQYF. The rearrangement uses TRBV5-1 and TRBJ2-3; a weak D match, TRBD1 (5 bases). Germline V gene sequence: CDR1 SGHRS, CDR2 YFSETQ. The CDR3 is made up of 14 amino acids. V was shortened by 3 bases and J by 2 bases, with 10 bases between the two germline ends.

The V and J genes are TRBV2 and TRBJ1-2, with D unresolved. CDR1 and CDR2 from the germline V gene are SNHLY and FYNNEI. The CDR3 consists of 13 residues. Trimming stripped 5 bases from V and 0 bases from J, with 7 bases between. CDR3 sequence: CASSKGANYGYTF. The CDR3 bases are TGTGCCAGCAGTAAAGGAGCTAACTATGGCTACACCTTC.

The chain recombines TRBV7-9 with TRBJ1-1; D is possibly TRBD1 (5 bases). Germline CDR1 is SEHNR and CDR2 is FQNEAQ (reference sequence). The CDR3 runs 15 residues. The V gene lost 1 base and the J gene lost 1 base, with 10 bases spanning the gap. CDR3 DNA sequence: TGTGCCAGCAGCTTAGTCCCGGGGGAGAACACTGAAGCTTTCTTT. Its protein product is CASSLVPGENTEAFF.

This sequence joins TRBV23-1 and TRBJ1-1; tentative D call: TRBD1 (5 bases). TRBV23-1 is filed as an ORF, its function uncertain. The length of the CDR3 is 11 residues. V was cut by 4 bases and J by 10 bases, with 10 bases left in between. This CDR3 reads CASSPQEGAFF. The DNA of the CDR3 is TGCGCCAGCAGTCCACAGGAGGGAGCTTTCTTT.

The V call is TRBV7-2, the J call TRBJ1-6; weak D call: TRBD1 (6 bases). The CDR3 runs to 16 residues. Trimming cost V 5 bases and J 4 bases, with 15 bases left between them. Germline lookup yields CDR1 SGHTA and CDR2 FQGNSA. The CDR3 reads CASSREGGLYNSPLHF. CDR3 nucleotide sequence: TGTGCCAGCAGCCGGGAAGGGGGTTTATATAATTCACCCCTCCACTTT.

The CDR3 here is CASSPRLAKIYNEQFF. CDR3 nucleotides: TGTGCCAGCAGTCCCCGACTAGCGAAAATCTACAATGAGCAGTTCTTC. The V gene is TRBV27, the J gene TRBJ2-1; 8 bases align to TRBD2. After removal of 5 bases from V and 3 bases from J, the junction contained 9 bases not matched to a gene. This CDR3 region has 16 residues. Germline-derived CDR1 and CDR2 are MNHEY and SMNVEV (reference sequence).

CDR3 sequence reads: CASTQLAGSINEQFF. The CDR3 region has the DNA TGTGCCAGTACTCAACTAGCGGGGTCCATCAATGAGCAGTTCTTC. V and J are TRBV19 and TRBJ2-1; 10 bases are a match to TRBD2. Germline values: CDR1 LNHDA, CDR2 SQIVND (reference sequence). The CDR3 sequence is 15 residues long. V gave up 7 bases and J gave up 6 bases; unmatched junction bases: 9.

The rearrangement links TRBV5-1 to TRBJ1-5, with D hard to call. Trimming removed 0 bases from V and 5 bases from J, with 12 bases in between. The CDR3 totals 15 residues. CDR1 and CDR2 (germline): SGHRS, YFSETQ. The DNA of the CDR3 is TGCGCCAGCAGCTTGGGTGTGACACTAGATCAGCCCCAGCATTTT. Protein: CASSLGVTLDQPQHF.

The rearrangement links TRBV5-1 to TRBJ1-4, with D possibly being TRBD1 (6 bases). This CDR3 region has 15 residues. Between the trimmed V and J ends, which lost 0 bases and 7 bases, there was a span of 13 bases. Germline V gives CDR1 SGHRS, CDR2 YFSETQ. DNA of the CDR3: TGCGCCAGCAGCTTGGCGGGGCGCAGGGGTGAAAAACTGTTTTTT. Its protein product is CASSLAGRRGEKLFF.

V usage is TRBV4-3 and J usage is TRBJ1-4; TRBD1 agrees at 9 bases. This CDR3 spans 15 amino acids. Germline CDR1 LGHNA, CDR2 YSLEER. With V trimmed by 1 base and J by 8 bases, 5 bases remained unmatched. CDR3 sequence reads: CASSQGQGDLEKLFF. For the CDR3, the DNA is TGCGCCAGCAGCCAAGGACAGGGGGATTTGGAAAAACTGTTTTTT.

The V call is TRBV5-1, the J call TRBJ2-1; 7 positions agree with TRBD2. After removal of 0 bases from V and 4 bases from J, the junction contained 1 base not matched to a gene. Germline V gene sequence: CDR1 SGHRS, CDR2 YFSETQ. The CDR3 consists of 14 residues. The CDR3 region has the DNA TGCGCCAGCAGCTTGGGGACTAGTTACAATGAGCAGTTCTTC. Translation gives CASSLGTSYNEQFF.

This chain connects TRBV7-2 to TRBJ2-1; TRBD2 aligns across 12 bases. The CDR3 is 16 residues long. Germline V gives CDR1 SGHTA, CDR2 FQGNSA. The J segment lost 4 bases and the V segment lost 3 bases, leaving 4 bases of the junction unmatched. In nucleotides, the CDR3 is TGTGCCAGCAGCTTCAACGGACTAGCGGGGTACAATGAGCAGTTCTTC. It translates to CASSFNGLAGYNEQFF.

The rearrangement uses TRBV19 and TRBJ2-3, with 9 bases identical to TRBD2. The germline V gene encodes CDR1 LNHDA and CDR2 SQIVND (reference sequence). Germline trimming cut 7 bases from V and 6 bases from J; bases unmatched to any gene: 5. The CDR3 runs 13 residues. CDR3 sequence (DNA): TGTGCCAGTACCCTAGCGGGGACTGATACGCAGTATTTT. Translating gives CASTLAGTDTQYF.

The V and J genes are TRBV28 and TRBJ2-3; the D gene is possibly TRBD2 (5 bases). V was shortened by 3 bases and J by 1 base, with 20 bases between the two germline ends. Germline V lookup: CDR1 MDHEN, CDR2 SYDVKM. The CDR3 runs 18 residues. Written as DNA, the CDR3 is TGTGCCAGCAGTTTTGGGCCCATTGGGCGGGTGGGCACAGATACGCAGTATTTT. Translating gives CASSFGPIGRVGTDTQYF.

The chain joins TRBV6-2 or TRBV6-3 to TRBJ2-3; D is uncertain. Germline assignment: CDR1 MNHEY and CDR2 SVGEGT. The V and J ends lost 2 bases and 0 bases respectively, with 9 bases between them. CDR3 size: 15 residues. The CDR3 DNA is TGTGCCAGCAGTTACGAGTTCGGGAGCACAGATACGCAGTATTTT. Translated: CASSYEFGSTDTQYF.

The chain uses TRBV29-1 and TRBJ2-1, with D maybe TRBD2 (6 bases). Germline V CDR1 and CDR2: SQVTM, ANQGSEA. With 4 bases removed from V and 7 bases from J, the gap between germline ends came to 20 bases. The CDR3 totals 15 residues. For the CDR3, the DNA is TGCAGCGTTGCCGGGCTCTTTTGGGCGGGGAATGAGCAGTTCTTC. This translates into CSVAGLFWAGNEQFF.

Remarks on this clone: Other DNA sequences within the sample encode an identical CDR3. CDR3 residues: CASSGGGYNSPLHF. Written as DNA, the CDR3 is TGTGCCAGCAGTGGAGGGGGCTATAATTCACCCCTCCACTTT. The rearrangement joins TRBV2 to TRBJ1-6; TRBD1 is a possible D gene (6 bases). Trimming pared 4 bases from V and 3 bases from J, leaving 7 bases between. The CDR3 covers 14 residues. Germline assignment: CDR1 SNHLY and CDR2 FYNNEI.

V and J are TRBV3-1 (or the pseudogene TRBV3-2) and TRBJ2-2; TRBD1 agrees at 10 bases. Losses at the gene ends were 6 bases for V and 4 bases for J; bases not matched to a gene: 8. CDR1 LGHDT and CDR2 YNNKEL come from the germline V gene (reference sequence). The length of the CDR3 is 16 residues. The CDR3 DNA sequence: TGTGCCAGCAGTCGGGACAGGGGATATAGCACCGGGGAGCTGTTTTTT. Residues: CASSRDRGYSTGELFF.

V is TRBV18 and J is TRBJ1-2; D remains ambiguous. The V gene's germline CDR1 is KGHSH and CDR2 LQKENI. There are 14 residues in the CDR3. V dropped 2 bases and J dropped 8 bases, with 15 bases sitting between them. The CDR3 loop is CASSPSNPQKGYTF. CDR3 DNA sequence: TGTGCCAGCTCACCATCAAATCCACAGAAAGGCTACACCTTC.

This chain connects TRBV4-1 to TRBJ2-1; 11 bases agree with TRBD2. The CDR3 has 18 amino acids. CDR1 and CDR2 (germline): MGHRA, YSYEKL. Germline trimming cut 1 base from V and 0 bases from J; bases unmatched to any gene: 5. The CDR3 loop is CASSQVSGRASSYNEQFF. The DNA of the CDR3 is TGCGCCAGCAGCCAAGTTAGCGGGAGGGCGAGCTCCTACAATGAGCAGTTCTTC.

This chain uses TRBV4-2 with TRBJ2-1, with 7 bases that match TRBD2. The J segment lost 9 bases and the V segment lost 4 bases, leaving 18 bases of the junction unmatched. The length of the CDR3 is 17 residues. Per the germline V gene, CDR1 is LGHNA and CDR2 is YNFKEQ. The CDR3: CASSPTPGRGNPIEQFF. CDR3 in DNA: TGTGCCAGCAGCCCCACCCCTGGGAGGGGTAATCCAATTGAGCAGTTCTTC.

The gene calls are TRBV19 and TRBJ1-2, with 8 bases fitting TRBD1. Per the germline V gene, CDR1 is LNHDA and CDR2 is SQIVND (reference sequence). J lost 6 bases, V lost 6 bases, and 6 bases had no gene match. This CDR3 region has 13 residues. CDR3 sequence reads: CASSDQGAHGYTF. The CDR3 DNA is TGTGCCAGTAGCGACCAGGGGGCGCATGGCTACACCTTC. Complete variable domain (other parts from reference TRBV19 and TRBJ1-2): DGGITQSPKYLFRKEGQNVTLSCEQNLNHDAMYWYRQDPGQGLRLIYYSQIVNDFQKGDIAEGYSVSREKKESFPLTVTSAQKNPTAFYLCASSDQGAHGYTFGSGTRLTVV.

This clone was counted only a few times. The chain carries TRBV5-1 and TRBJ1-1; D perhaps matches TRBD1 (6 bases). The CDR3 loop spans 15 amino acids. Germline values: CDR1 SGHRS, CDR2 YFSETQ. V gave up 2 bases and J gave up 2 bases, with 13 bases separating them. The CDR3 DNA reads as TGCGCCAGCAGCTTAACCCAGGGGCCTAACACTGAAGCTTTCTTT. Translation gives CASSLTQGPNTEAFF. Supplemented by reference TRBV5-1 and TRBJ1-1, the full variable domain reads KAGVTQTPRYLIKTRGQQVTLSCSPISGHRSVSWYQQTPGQGLQFLFEYFSETQRNKGNFPGRFSGRQFSNSRSEMNVSTLELGDSALYLCASSLTQGPNTEAFFGQGTRLTVV.

V is TRBV28 and J is TRBJ1-2; TRBD1 might be the D (6 bases). Deletions cut 6 bases from V and 7 bases from J, with 24 bases between. Germline CDR1 and CDR2: MDHEN and SYDVKM. The CDR3 totals 16 residues. Here the CDR3 reads CASRQTSGGWYRGYTF. The CDR3, as DNA: TGTGCCAGCAGACAGACCTCGGGGGGCTGGTACCGTGGCTACACCTTC.

The rearrangement uses TRBV5-1 and TRBJ2-3; D might be TRBD2 (5 bases). V gave up 2 bases and J gave up 3 bases, with 10 bases separating them. Germline V gene lookup returns CDR1 SGHRS and CDR2 YFSETQ. The CDR3 extends over 14 amino acids. The DNA of the CDR3 is TGCGCCAGCAGCTTATATCCGGGAACAGATACGCAGTATTTT. This encodes CASSLYPGTDTQYF.

V is TRBV14 and J is TRBJ1-3; 7 bases map to TRBD1. The CDR3 sequence is 15 residues long. Germline values: CDR1 SGHDN, CDR2 FVKESK. J lost 4 bases, V lost 4 bases, and 7 bases had no gene match. CDR3 sequence: CASSRQTGPGNTIYF. The CDR3, as DNA: TGTGCCAGCAGCCGACAGACAGGGCCAGGAAACACCATATATTTT.

The rearrangement joins TRBV6-2 or TRBV6-3 to TRBJ2-1, with D tentatively TRBD1 (5 bases). Germline CDR1 MNHEY, CDR2 SVGEGT. The CDR3 length is 15 residues. Trimming removed 7 bases at V and 2 bases at J, with 15 bases between. The CDR3 bases are TGTGCCAGCACCCCCTTCCTGGGGCCCTACAATGAGCAGTTCTTC. This translates into CASTPFLGPYNEQFF.

Note on this clone: Other DNA sequences in this sample translate to the same CDR3. The J gene is TRBJ1-1, the V gene TRBV6-2 or TRBV6-3; the D gene is possibly TRBD1 (6 bases). This CDR3 has 15 residues. Trimming removed 2 bases from V and 1 base from J, with 11 bases in between. Germline values: CDR1 MNHEY, CDR2 SVGEGT. CDR3 residues: CASSYPGDPNTEAFF. The CDR3 DNA is TGTGCCAGCAGTTACCCAGGGGATCCGAACACTGAAGCTTTCTTT.

The rearrangement links TRBV7-2 to TRBJ2-5; 9 nucleotides align to TRBD1. V dropped 0 bases and J dropped 5; count of bases not matched to a gene: 7. This CDR3 has 16 amino acids. From germline, CDR1 is SGHTA and CDR2 FQGNSA. The chain's CDR3 is CASSLALGGQGETQYF. Here the CDR3 DNA reads TGTGCCAGCAGCTTAGCTCTCGGGGGACAGGGCGAGACCCAGTACTTC. The variable domain in full, completed from reference TRBV7-2 and TRBJ2-5, reads GAGVSQSPSNKVTEKGKDVELRCDPISGHTALYWYRQSLGQGLEFLIYFQGNSAPDKSGLPSDRFSAERTGGSVSTLTIQRTQQEDSAVYLCASSLALGGQGETQYFGPGTRLLVL.